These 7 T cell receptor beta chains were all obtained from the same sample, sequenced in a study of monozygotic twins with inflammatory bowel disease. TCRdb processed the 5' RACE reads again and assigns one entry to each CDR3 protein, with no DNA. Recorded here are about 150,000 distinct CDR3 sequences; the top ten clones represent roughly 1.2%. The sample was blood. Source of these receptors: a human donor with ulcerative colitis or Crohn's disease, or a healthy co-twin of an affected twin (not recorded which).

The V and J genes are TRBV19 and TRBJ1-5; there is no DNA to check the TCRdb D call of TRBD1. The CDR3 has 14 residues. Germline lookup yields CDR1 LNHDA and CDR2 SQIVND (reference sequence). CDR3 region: CASSSPGHNQPQHF.

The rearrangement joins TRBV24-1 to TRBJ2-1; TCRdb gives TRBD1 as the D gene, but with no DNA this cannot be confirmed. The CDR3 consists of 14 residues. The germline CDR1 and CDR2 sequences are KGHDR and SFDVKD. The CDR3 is CATSVGGDRYEQFF.

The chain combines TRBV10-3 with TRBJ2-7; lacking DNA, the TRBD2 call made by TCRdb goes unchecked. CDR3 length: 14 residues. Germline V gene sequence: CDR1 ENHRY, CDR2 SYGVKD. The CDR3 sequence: CAISVAGVSYEQYF.

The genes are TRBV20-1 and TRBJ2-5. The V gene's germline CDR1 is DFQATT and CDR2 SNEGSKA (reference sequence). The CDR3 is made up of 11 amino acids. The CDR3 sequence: CSAFWKRAQYF.

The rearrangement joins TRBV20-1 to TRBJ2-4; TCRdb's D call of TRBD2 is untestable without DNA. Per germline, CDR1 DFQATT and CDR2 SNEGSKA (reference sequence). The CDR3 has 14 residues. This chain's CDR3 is CSARGGGSGNMQYF.

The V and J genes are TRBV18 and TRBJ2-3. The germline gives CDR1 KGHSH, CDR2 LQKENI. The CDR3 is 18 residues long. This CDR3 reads CASSPQWQVVRSTDTQYF.

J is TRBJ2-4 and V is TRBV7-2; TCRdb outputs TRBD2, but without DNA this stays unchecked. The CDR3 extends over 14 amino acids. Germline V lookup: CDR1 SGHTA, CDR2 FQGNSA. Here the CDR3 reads CASSASGPKNIQYF. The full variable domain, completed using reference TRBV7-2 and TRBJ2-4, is GAGVSQSPSNKVTEKGKDVELRCDPISGHTALYWYRQSLGQGLEFLIYFQGNSAPDKSGLPSDRFSAERTGGSVSTLTIQRTQQEDSAVYLCASSASGPKNIQYFGAGTRLSVL.